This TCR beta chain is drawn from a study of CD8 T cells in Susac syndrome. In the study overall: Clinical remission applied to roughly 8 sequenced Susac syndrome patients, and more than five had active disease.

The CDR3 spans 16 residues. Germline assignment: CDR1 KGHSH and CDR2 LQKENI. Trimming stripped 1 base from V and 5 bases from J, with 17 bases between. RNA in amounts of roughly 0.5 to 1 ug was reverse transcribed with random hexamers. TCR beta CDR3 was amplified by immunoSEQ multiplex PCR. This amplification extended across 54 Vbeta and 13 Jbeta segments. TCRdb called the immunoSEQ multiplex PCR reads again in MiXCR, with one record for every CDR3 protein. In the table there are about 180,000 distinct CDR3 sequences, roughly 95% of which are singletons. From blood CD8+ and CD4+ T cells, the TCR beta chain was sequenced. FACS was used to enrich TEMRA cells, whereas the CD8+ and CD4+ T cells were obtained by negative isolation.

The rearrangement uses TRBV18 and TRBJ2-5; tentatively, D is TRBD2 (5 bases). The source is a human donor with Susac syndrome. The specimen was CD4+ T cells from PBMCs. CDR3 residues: CASSPRAPAVGETQYF. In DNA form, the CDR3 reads TGTGCCAGCTCACCACGGGCGCCAGCGGTAGGGGAGACCCAGTACTTC.